This T cell receptor (beta chain) comes out of a study of cytomegalovirus exposure and HLA in healthy donors. The PCR was carried out with 60 Vbeta primers and 13 Jbeta primers. TCRdb's table, derived via immunoSEQ multiplex PCR, lists solely in-frame clones and lacks some. The table lists 85,000 to 100,000 clones, 78% of them singletons. The CDR3 length is 14 residues. Trimming shortened V by 1 base and J by 2 bases, and 8 bases separated the two germline ends. The V gene's germline CDR1 is SGHDT and CDR2 YYEEEE. Only a few counts were recorded for this clone. What it binds is unknown. Regarding the study as a whole: Only CMV serostatus was available as immune exposure information. Because they were indistinguishable, some V segments, including TRBV6-2 and TRBV6-3, were excluded. From TCR beta sequences, most subjects' HLA-A and HLA-B alleles were reportedly predicted accurately. Several of the most significant clusters appeared, in a later analysis, to be linked to common viral pathogens.

The sample was PBMCs. This clonotype was sampled from a woman in her 40s in good health and CMV-seropositive. J is TRBJ2-3 and V is TRBV5-6; D may be TRBD1 (5 bases). The CDR3 here is CASSLRGPTDTQYF. CDR3 in DNA: TGTGCCAGCAGCTTGAGGGGTCCCACAGATACGCAGTATTTT.